This TCR beta chain was identified in a study of T-cell memory formation after mild COVID-19. Study background: Clusters were largely donor specific.

As for this clonotype: Its antigen is not identified.

MiXCR was run by TCRdb on the 5' RACE reads, yielding one entry per CDR3 protein. This sample has about 140,000 distinct CDR3 sequences; 11% to 15% occur once, and the top ten carry approximately 30%. With 0 bases removed from V and 8 bases from J, the gap between germline ends came to 14 bases. CDR3 length: 15 amino acids. CDR1 and CDR2 from the germline V gene are MGHRA and YSYEKL. Regarding the study as a whole: CD4+ bias marked clones expanding day 15 to 37, unlike balanced contracting clones. Those CD4+ clones that contracted were mainly in CM and EM (CD8+ ones in EMRA). Second-wave clones reaching peak frequency on day 37 lacked confirmed SARS-CoV-2 specificity.

Sample: PBMCs or a T cell subset sorted from them (not recorded which). V gene TRBV4-1 combines with J gene TRBJ2-1; no definite D call. The clonotype comes from an adult woman who had mild COVID-19 (a few samples of this study predate the infection). Cell type and time point are not known. CDR3 in amino acids: CASSQEFNSIDEQFF. As DNA, the CDR3 is TGCGCCAGCAGCCAAGAATTTAACAGTATTGATGAGCAGTTCTTC.